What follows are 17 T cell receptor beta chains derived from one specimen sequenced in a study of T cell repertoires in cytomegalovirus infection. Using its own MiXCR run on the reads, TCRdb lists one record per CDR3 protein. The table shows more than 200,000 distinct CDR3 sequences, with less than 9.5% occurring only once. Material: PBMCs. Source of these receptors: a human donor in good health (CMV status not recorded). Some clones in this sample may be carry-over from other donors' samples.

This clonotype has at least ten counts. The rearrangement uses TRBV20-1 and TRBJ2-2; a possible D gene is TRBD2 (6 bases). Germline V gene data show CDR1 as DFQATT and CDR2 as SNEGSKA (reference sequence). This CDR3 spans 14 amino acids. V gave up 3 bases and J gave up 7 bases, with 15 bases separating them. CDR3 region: CSASGPKGGGELFF. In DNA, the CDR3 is TGCAGTGCTAGCGGCCCGAAGGGAGGCGGGGAGCTGTTTTTT.

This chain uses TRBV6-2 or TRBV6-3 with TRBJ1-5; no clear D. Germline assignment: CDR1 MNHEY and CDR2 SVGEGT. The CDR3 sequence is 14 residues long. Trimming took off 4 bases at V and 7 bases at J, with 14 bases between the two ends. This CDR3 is CASSLGSSGQPQHF. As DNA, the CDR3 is TGTGCCAGCAGTTTAGGGTCCTCGGGGCAGCCCCAGCATTTT.

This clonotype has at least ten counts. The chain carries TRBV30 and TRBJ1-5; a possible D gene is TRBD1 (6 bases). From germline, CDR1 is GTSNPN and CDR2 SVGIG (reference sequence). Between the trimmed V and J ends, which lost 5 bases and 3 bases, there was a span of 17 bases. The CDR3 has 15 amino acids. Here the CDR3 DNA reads TGTGCCTGGGCCTATTCCGGGGGCTACAATCAGCCCCAGCATTTT. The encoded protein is CAWAYSGGYNQPQHF.

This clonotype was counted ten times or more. The CDR3 region has the DNA TGCGCCAGCCAAGGACTAGCGGGCGAGACCCAGTACTTC. Translated: CASQGLAGETQYF. The rearrangement uses TRBV10-1 and TRBJ2-5; 11 bases map to TRBD2. CDR1 and CDR2 from the germline V gene are WNHNN and SYGVQD (reference sequence). Germline trimming cut 8 bases from V and 5 bases from J; bases unmatched to any gene: 4. This CDR3 is built from 13 residues.

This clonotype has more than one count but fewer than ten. The CDR3 nucleotides are TGTGCCAGCAGCCTACAGGACAGGGGAACCTACGAGCAGTACTTC. Amino acids: CASSLQDRGTYEQYF. The chain is built from TRBV7-2 and TRBJ2-7, with TRBD1 identical over 9 bases. The J segment lost 2 bases and the V segment lost 5 bases, leaving 7 bases of the junction unmatched. Germline V gene lookup returns CDR1 SGHTA and CDR2 FQGNSA. The CDR3 runs 15 residues.

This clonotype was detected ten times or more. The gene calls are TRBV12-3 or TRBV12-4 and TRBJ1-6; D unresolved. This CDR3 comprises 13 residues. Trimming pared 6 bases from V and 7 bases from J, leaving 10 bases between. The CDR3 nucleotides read TGTGCCAGCAGGAGGAGTGGCAATTCACCCCTCCACTTT. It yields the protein CASRRSGNSPLHF.

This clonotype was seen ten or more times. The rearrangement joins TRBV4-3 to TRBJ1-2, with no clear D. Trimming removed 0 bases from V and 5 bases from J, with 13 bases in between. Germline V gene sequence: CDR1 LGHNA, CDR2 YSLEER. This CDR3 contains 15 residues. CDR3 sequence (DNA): TGCGCCAGCAGCCAAGATTCCGTCGGTTTGTATGGCTACACCTTC. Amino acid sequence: CASSQDSVGLYGYTF.

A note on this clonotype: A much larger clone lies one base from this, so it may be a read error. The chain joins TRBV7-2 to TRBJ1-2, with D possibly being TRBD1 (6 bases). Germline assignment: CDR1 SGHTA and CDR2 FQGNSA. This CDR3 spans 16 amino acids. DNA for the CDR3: TGTGGCAGCAGCTTAAACCCCGGACAGAGTCTCGGTGGCTACACCTTC. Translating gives CGSSLNPGQSLGGYTF.

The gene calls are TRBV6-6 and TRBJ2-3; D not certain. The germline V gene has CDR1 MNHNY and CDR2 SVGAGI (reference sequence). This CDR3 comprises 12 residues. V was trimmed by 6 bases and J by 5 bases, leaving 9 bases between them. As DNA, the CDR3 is TGTGCCAGCAGCGGATCCGGAGATACGCAGTATTTT. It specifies CASSGSGDTQYF.

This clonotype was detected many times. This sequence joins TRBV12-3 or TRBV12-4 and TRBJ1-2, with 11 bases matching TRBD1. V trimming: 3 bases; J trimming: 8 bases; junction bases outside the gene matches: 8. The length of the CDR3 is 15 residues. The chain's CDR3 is CASSFPGTGGKGYTF. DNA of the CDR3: TGTGCCAGCAGTTTTCCCGGGACAGGGGGTAAAGGCTACACCTTC.

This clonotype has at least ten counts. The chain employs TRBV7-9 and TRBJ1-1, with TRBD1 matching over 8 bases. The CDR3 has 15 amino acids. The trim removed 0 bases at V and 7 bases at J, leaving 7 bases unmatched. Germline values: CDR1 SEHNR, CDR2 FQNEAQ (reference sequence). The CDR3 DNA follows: TGTGCCAGCAGCTTAGCGGCAGGGGGCAAGTATGAAGCTTTCTTT. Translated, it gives CASSLAAGGKYEAFF. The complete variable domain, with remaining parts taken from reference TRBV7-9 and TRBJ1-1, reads DTGVSQNPRHKITKRGQNVTFRCDPISEHNRLYWYRQTLGQGPEFLTYFQNEAQLEKSRLLSDRFSAERPKGSFSTLEIQRTEQGDSAMYLCASSLAAGGKYEAFFGQGTRLTVV.

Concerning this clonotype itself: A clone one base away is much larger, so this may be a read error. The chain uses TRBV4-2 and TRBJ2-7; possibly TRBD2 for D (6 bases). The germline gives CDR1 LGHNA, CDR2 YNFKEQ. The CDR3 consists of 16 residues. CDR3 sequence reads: CTSSQVEGPNSYEQYF. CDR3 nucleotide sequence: TGTACCAGCAGCCAAGTGGAGGGACCCAACTCCTACGAGCAGTACTTC.

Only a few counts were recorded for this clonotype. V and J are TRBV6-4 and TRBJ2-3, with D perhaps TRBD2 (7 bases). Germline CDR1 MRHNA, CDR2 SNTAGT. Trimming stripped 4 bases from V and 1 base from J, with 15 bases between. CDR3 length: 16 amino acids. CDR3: CASSALGGGRTDTQYF. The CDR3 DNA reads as TGTGCCAGCAGTGCCCTAGGGGGGGGTCGCACAGATACGCAGTATTTT.

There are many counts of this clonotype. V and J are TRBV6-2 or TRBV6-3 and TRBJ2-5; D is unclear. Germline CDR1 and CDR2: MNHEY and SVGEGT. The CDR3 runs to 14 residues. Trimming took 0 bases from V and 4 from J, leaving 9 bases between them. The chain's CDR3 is CASSYSEIGETQYF. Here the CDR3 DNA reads TGTGCCAGCAGTTACTCGGAAATCGGAGAGACCCAGTACTTC.

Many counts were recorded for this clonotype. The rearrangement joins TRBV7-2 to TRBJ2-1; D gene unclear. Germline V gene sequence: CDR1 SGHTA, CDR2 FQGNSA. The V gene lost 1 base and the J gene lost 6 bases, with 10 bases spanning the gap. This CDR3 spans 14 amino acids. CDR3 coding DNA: TGTGCCAGCAGCTTAGGTAGGACCATCAATGAGCAGTTCTTC. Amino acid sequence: CASSLGRTINEQFF.

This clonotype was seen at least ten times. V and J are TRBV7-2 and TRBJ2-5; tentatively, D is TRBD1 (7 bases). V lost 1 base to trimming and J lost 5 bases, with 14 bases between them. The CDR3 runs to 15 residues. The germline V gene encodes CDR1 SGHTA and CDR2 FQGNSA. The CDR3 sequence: CASSLGGGGAETQYF. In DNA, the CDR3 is TGTGCCAGCAGCTTAGGTGGAGGGGGCGCGGAGACCCAGTACTTC.

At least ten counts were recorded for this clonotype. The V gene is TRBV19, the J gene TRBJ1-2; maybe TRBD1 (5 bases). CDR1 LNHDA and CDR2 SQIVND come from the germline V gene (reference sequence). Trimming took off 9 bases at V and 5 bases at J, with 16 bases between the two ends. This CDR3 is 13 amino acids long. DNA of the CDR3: TGTGCCAGCGTACCACGGGGGTGGTATGGCTACACCTTC. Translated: CASVPRGWYGYTF.